These T cell receptor beta chains were read from a single sample in a study of T-cell memory formation after mild COVID-19. TCRdb recomputed calls from the 5' RACE reads with MiXCR, one row per CDR3 protein. The sample lists roughly 300,000 distinct CDR3 sequences, around 15% occurring once. The sample taken for sequencing was PBMCs or a T cell subset sorted from them (not recorded which). These receptors were collected from a young man who had mild COVID-19 (a few samples of this study predate the infection). Cell type and time point are not known. CDR3s include the opening cysteine and the closing phenylalanine or tryptophan. Each record gives: D gene, clone size, V gene, J gene, CDR3 protein, CDR3 DNA. A D gene is named only where the DNA matches it firmly. Size tells how often a clone was seen (once, few, many) or the class of an expanded clone, and some rows leave it out.

D gene: .
clone size: many
V gene: TRBV7-2
J gene: TRBJ2-4
CDR3 protein: CASGFRSMGQNIQYF
CDR3 DNA: TGTGCCAGCGGATTTCGGTCGATGGGTCAAAACATTCAGTACTTC

D gene: .
clone size: few
V gene: TRBV6-5
J gene: TRBJ2-2
CDR3 protein: CASSPLSDLTGELFF
CDR3 DNA: TGTGCCAGCAGTCCCCTCTCGGATCTAACCGGGGAGCTGTTTTTT

D gene: TRBD1
clone size: few
V gene: TRBV4-2
J gene: TRBJ2-3
CDR3 protein: CASSQNFGTGDTQYF
CDR3 DNA: TGTGCCAGCAGCCAGAACTTCGGGACAGGGGATACGCAGTATTTT

D gene: .
clone size: few
V gene: TRBV7-2
J gene: TRBJ1-2
CDR3 protein: CASSSRVLANYGYTF
CDR3 DNA: TGTGCCAGCAGCAGCAGGGTCTTGGCTAACTATGGCTACACCTTC

D gene: .
clone size: few
V gene: TRBV29-1
J gene: TRBJ1-2
CDR3 protein: CSVYRQEDYGYTF
CDR3 DNA: TGCAGCGTTTACAGGCAAGAGGACTATGGCTACACCTTC

D gene: .
clone size: .
V gene: TRBV7-9
J gene: TRBJ1-6
CDR3 protein: CASSSRGGMSSPLHF
CDR3 DNA: TGTGCCAGCAGCTCCCGAGGAGGGATGAGTTCACCCCTCCACTTT

D gene: .
clone size: .
V gene: TRBV7-9
J gene: TRBJ1-4
CDR3 protein: CASSLAALSEKLFF
CDR3 DNA: TGTGCCAGCAGCTTAGCAGCTTTGTCTGAAAAACTGTTTTTT

D gene: .
clone size: .
V gene: TRBV5-1
J gene: TRBJ1-2
CDR3 protein: CASSLADGHYGYTF
CDR3 DNA: TGCGCCAGCAGCTTGGCCGACGGTCACTATGGCTACACCTTC

D gene: .
clone size: few
V gene: TRBV4-1
J gene: TRBJ1-1
CDR3 protein: CATAGSTEAFF
CDR3 DNA: TGCGCCACGGCCGGGTCCACTGAAGCTTTCTTT

D gene: .
clone size: .
V gene: TRBV7-8
J gene: TRBJ2-5
CDR3 protein: CASSFPGKQETQYF
CDR3 DNA: TGTGCCAGCAGCTTCCCAGGGAAGCAGGAGACCCAGTACTTC

D gene: .
clone size: few
V gene: TRBV9
J gene: TRBJ1-4
CDR3 protein: CASSSQGRGDEKLFF
CDR3 DNA: TGTGCCAGCAGCTCCCAGGGACGCGGTGATGAAAAACTGTTTTTT

D gene: TRBD1
clone size: few
V gene: TRBV12-3/TRBV12-4
J gene: TRBJ2-7
CDR3 protein: CASSLGQGAWNEQYF
CDR3 DNA: TGTGCCAGCAGTCTCGGACAGGGGGCTTGGAACGAGCAGTACTTC

D gene: TRBD1
clone size: few
V gene: TRBV4-3
J gene: TRBJ1-2
CDR3 protein: CASSQGADRANYGYTF
CDR3 DNA: TGCGCCAGCAGCCAAGGGGCGGACAGGGCTAACTATGGCTACACCTTC

D gene: .
clone size: few
V gene: TRBV12-5
J gene: TRBJ1-5
CDR3 protein: CASGLVPQPQHF
CDR3 DNA: TGTGCTAGTGGTTTGGTACCACAGCCCCAGCATTTT